Below are 13 T cell receptor beta chains sequenced from a single sample in a study of cytomegalovirus exposure and HLA in healthy donors. The primer mix had 60 Vbeta and 13 Jbeta primers. Measured with immunoSEQ multiplex PCR; TCRdb has only the in-frame clones, and not every one. The sample has 150,000 to 200,000 clones, about three quarters seen once. Sequences were obtained from PBMCs. All receptors derive from a woman aged 40 to 49 in good health and CMV-seronegative.

The chain has TRBV6-1 and TRBJ1-1, with 7 positions matching TRBD1. CDR1 is MNHNS, CDR2 SASEGT, per germline. The CDR3 runs to 14 residues. J gave up 4 bases and V 1 base, and 3 bases lay outside the gene matches. CDR3: CASSEGTGGTEAFF. Here the CDR3 DNA reads TGTGCCAGCAGTGAAGGGACAGGTGGCACTGAAGCTTTCTTT.

The genes are TRBV6-1 and TRBJ2-5; D gene ambiguous. The DNA end is more similar to TRBJ2-7, so the J call may be wrong. The CDR3 consists of 12 residues. CDR1 is MNHNS, CDR2 SASEGT, per germline. The CDR3: CASSEQTDEQYF. The CDR3 nucleotides read TGTGCCAGCAGTGAACAAACAGACGAGCAGTACTTC.

The V and J genes are TRBV10-3 and TRBJ2-1, with D possibly TRBD1 on 5 matching bases. Germline V gene data show CDR1 as ENHRY and CDR2 as SYGVKD. The CDR3 is 15 amino acids. Deletions cut 4 bases from V and 0 bases from J, with 10 bases between. The CDR3 DNA is TGTGCCATCAGTGGAGGCGACAGCTCCTACAATGAGCAGTTCTTC. Translated: CAISGGDSSYNEQFF.

The chain employs TRBV6-1 and TRBJ1-5; D ambiguous. Germline lookup yields CDR1 MNHNS and CDR2 SASEGT. The ends were cut back, 1 base at V and 2 bases at J, with 12 bases in the middle. CDR3 size: 16 residues. Written as DNA, the CDR3 is TGTGCCAGCAGTGAAGTCACCCTCGGAGGCAATCAGCCCCAGCATTTT. This sequence encodes CASSEVTLGGNQPQHF.

The rearrangement uses TRBV4-3 and TRBJ2-7; D is perhaps TRBD1 (5 bases). Germline V gives CDR1 LGHNA, CDR2 YSLEER. The CDR3 is made up of 16 amino acids. V was clipped by 0 bases and J by 3 bases, with 15 bases between them. CDR3 DNA: TGCGCCAGCAGCCAAGATCCAGTGGCAGGGTACTACGAGCAGTACGTC. Residues: CASSQDPVAGYYEQYV.

In the case of this clone: Compared with germline, one end of the junction differs, possibly owing to a read error. The J gene is TRBJ2-2, the V gene TRBV11-2; 8 positions agree with TRBD1. CDR1 SGHAT and CDR2 FQNNGV come from the germline V gene. The CDR3 is made up of 16 amino acids. DNA for the CDR3: TGTGCCAGCAGCGGCTGGCAGGGGGCGAAAACCGGGGAGCTGTTTTTT. Translated, it gives CASSGWQGAKTGELFF.

The chain combines TRBV30 with TRBJ2-5; 8 bases map to TRBD1. Losses at the gene ends were 2 bases for V and 5 bases for J; bases not matched to a gene: 16. The CDR3 sequence is 17 residues long. In germline, CDR1 is GTSNPN, CDR2 SVGIG (reference sequence). CDR3 nucleotides: TGTGCCTGGAGTTCCCTGGGTCAACAGGGGGTCATGGAGACCCAGTACTTC. Translation: CAWSSLGQQGVMETQYF.

V usage is TRBV11-1 and J usage is TRBJ2-7, with 7 bases that match TRBD2. CDR1 is SGHAT, CDR2 FQDESV, per germline (reference sequence). V gave up 8 bases and J gave up 2 bases; unmatched junction bases: 9. The CDR3 runs 14 residues. CDR3 in amino acids: CASGTGGAPYEQYV. The CDR3 coding sequence is TGTGCCAGCGGAACGGGGGGAGCCCCCTACGAGCAGTACGTC.

This clone was seen only a few times. V and J are TRBV14 and TRBJ1-2, with 8 bases matching TRBD1. This CDR3 contains 15 residues. The germline gives CDR1 SGHDN, CDR2 FVKESK. V shed 0 bases, J shed 5 bases, and the junction held 5 bases outside the gene matches. CDR3: CASSQDAGTGYGYTF. For the CDR3, the DNA is TGTGCCAGCAGCCAAGACGCCGGGACAGGATATGGCTACACCTTC.

The rearrangement links TRBV6-6 to TRBJ1-6, with no clear D. This CDR3 is built from 13 residues. The germline V and J ends were trimmed by 6 bases and 5 bases, with 8 bases remaining between them. Germline CDR1 MNHNY, CDR2 SVGAGI (reference sequence). The DNA of the CDR3 is TGTGCCAGCAGGGACTTGGATAATTCACCCCTCCACTTT. Translation: CASRDLDNSPLHF.

The CDR3 here is CASSVDRAFYTF. In DNA form, the CDR3 reads TGTGCCAGCAGCGTAGACAGGGCGTTCTACACCTTC. J is TRBJ1-2 and V is TRBV7-2; 7 nucleotides line up with TRBD1. Germline lookup yields CDR1 SGHTA and CDR2 FQGNSA. Trimming cost V 5 bases and J 10 bases; bases outside gene matches: 7. This CDR3 comprises 12 residues.

This clone came up once. The rearrangement uses TRBV6-5 and TRBJ2-3; 7 nucleotides match TRBD2. CDR1 is MNHEY and CDR2 is SVGAGI in the germline V gene. V lost 4 bases to trimming and J lost 2 bases; unmatched junction nucleotides: 9. CDR3 length equals 16 residues. This CDR3 reads CASSSGLERTTDTQYF. CDR3 bases: TGTGCCAGCAGTTCCGGACTAGAAAGAACCACAGATACGCAGTATTTT.

V is TRBV15 and J is TRBJ2-7; D gene uncertain. CDR1 and CDR2 (germline): LNHNV, YYDKDF (reference sequence). CDR3 size: 14 residues. The V and J ends lost 0 bases and 3 bases respectively, with 9 bases between them. The CDR3 region is CATSRDSGNYEQYF. DNA for the CDR3: TGTGCCACCAGCAGAGACTCAGGTAACTACGAGCAGTACTTC.